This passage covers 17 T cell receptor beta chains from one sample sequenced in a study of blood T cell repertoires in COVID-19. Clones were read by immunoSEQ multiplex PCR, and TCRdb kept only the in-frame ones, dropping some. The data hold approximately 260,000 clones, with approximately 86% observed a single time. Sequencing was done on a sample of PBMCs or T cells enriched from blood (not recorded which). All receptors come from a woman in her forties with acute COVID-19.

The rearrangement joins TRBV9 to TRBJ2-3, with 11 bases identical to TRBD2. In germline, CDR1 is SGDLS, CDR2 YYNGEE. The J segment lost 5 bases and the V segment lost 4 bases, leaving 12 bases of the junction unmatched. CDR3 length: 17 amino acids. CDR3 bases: TGTGCCAGCAGCTCTGGGGAGACTAGCGGGATTGTAGATACGCAGTATTTT. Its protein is CASSSGETSGIVDTQYF.

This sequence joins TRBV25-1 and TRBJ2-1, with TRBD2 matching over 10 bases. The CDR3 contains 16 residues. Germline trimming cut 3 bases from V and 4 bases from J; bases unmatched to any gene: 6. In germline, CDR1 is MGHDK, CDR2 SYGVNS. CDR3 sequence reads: CASSDNLAGVYNEQFF. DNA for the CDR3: TGTGCCAGCAGTGACAACCTAGCGGGAGTGTACAATGAGCAGTTCTTC.

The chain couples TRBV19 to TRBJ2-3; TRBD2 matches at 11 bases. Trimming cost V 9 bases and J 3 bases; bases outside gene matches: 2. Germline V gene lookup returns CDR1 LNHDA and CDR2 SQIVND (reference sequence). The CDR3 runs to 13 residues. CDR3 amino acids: CASGTSGTDTQYF. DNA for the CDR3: TGTGCCAGCGGGACTAGCGGTACAGATACGCAGTATTTT.

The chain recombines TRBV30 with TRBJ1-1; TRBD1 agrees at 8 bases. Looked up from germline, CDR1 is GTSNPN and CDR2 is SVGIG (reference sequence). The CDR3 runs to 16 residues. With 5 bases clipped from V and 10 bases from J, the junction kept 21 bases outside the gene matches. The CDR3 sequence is CAWGRTGLSPGKRAFF. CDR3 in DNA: TGTGCCTGGGGACGGACAGGGCTAAGTCCCGGAAAGAGAGCTTTCTTT.

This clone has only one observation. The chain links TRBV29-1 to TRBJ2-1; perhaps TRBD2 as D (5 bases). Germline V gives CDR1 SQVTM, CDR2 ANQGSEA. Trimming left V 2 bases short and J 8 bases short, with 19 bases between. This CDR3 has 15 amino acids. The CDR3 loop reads CSVESGHGGYDEQFF. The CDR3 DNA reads TGCAGCGTTGAATCCGGGCACGGAGGATACGATGAGCAGTTCTTC.

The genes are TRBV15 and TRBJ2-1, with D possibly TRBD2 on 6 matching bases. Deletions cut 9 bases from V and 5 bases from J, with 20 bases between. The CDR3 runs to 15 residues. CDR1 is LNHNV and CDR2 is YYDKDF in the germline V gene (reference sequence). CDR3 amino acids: CATREEHGRNNEQFF. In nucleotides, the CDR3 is TGTGCCACTCGGGAAGAGCACGGGAGAAACAATGAGCAGTTCTTC.

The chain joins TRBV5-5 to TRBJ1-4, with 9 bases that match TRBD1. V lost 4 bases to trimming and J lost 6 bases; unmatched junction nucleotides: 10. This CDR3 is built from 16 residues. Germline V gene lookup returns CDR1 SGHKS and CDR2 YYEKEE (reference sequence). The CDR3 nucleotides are TGTGCCAGCAGCCCGGGACAGGGCCAACTGTATGAAAAACTGTTTTTT. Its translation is CASSPGQGQLYEKLFF.

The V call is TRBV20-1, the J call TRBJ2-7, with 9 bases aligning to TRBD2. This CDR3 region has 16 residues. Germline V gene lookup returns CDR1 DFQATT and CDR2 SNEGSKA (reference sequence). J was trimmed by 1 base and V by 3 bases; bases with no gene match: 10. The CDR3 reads CSASKAGTSLSYEQYF. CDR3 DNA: TGCAGTGCTAGTAAAGCCGGGACTAGCTTGTCCTACGAGCAGTACTTC.

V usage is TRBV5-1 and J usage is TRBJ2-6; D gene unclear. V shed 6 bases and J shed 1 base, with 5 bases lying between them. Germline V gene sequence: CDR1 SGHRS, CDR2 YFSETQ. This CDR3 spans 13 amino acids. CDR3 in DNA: TGCGCCAGCAAGAGGTCTGGGGCCAACGTCCTGACTTTC. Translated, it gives CASKRSGANVLTF.

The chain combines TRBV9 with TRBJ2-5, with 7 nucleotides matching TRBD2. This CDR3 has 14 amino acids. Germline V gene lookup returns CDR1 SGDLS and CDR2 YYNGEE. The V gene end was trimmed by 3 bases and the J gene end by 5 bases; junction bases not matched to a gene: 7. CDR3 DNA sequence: TGTGCCAGCAGCGGGGGGGGTCAGTTGGAGACCCAGTACTTC. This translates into CASSGGGQLETQYF.

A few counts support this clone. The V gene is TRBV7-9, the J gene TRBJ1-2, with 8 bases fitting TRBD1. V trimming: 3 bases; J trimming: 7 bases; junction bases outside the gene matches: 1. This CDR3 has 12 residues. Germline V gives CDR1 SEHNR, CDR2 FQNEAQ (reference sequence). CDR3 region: CASSFTGGGYTF. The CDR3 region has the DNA TGTGCCAGCAGCTTTACAGGGGGTGGCTACACCTTC.

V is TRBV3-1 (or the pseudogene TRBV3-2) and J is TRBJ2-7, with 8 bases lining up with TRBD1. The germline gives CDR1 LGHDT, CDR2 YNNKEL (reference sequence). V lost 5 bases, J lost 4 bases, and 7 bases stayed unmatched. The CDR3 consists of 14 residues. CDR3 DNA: TGTGCCAGCAGCTATGGACAGGGTGGATACGAGCAGTACTTC. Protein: CASSYGQGGYEQYF.

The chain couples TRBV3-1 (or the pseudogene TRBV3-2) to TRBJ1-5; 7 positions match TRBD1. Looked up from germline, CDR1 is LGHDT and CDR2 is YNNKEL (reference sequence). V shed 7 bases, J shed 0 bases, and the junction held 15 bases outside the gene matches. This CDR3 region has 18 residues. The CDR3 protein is CASNFPYRGGFSNQPQHF. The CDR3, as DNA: TGTGCCAGCAATTTCCCGTACAGGGGAGGATTTAGCAATCAGCCCCAGCATTTT.

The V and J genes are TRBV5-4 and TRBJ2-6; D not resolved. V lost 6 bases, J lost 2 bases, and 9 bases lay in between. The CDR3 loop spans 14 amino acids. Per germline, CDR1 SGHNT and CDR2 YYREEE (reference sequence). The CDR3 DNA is TGTGCCAGCAACCTACCCGCTGGGGCCAACGTCCTGACTTTC. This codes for CASNLPAGANVLTF.

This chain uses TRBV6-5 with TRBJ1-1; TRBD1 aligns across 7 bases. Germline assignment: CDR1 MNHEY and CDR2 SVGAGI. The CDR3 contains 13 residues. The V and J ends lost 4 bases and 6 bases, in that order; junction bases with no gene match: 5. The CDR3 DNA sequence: TGTGCCAGCAGTTTGGACAGGATGGCTGAAGCTTTCTTT. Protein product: CASSLDRMAEAFF.

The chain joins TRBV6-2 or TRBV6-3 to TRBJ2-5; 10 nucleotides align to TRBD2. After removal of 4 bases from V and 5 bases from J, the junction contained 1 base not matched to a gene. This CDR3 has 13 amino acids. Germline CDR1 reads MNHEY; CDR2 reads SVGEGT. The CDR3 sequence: CASSFSGRETQYF. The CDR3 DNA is TGTGCCAGCAGTTTTAGCGGGAGGGAGACCCAGTACTTC.

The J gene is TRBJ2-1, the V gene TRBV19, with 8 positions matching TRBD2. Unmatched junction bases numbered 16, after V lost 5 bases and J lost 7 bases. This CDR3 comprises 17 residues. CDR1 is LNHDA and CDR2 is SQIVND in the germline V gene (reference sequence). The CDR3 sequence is CASSRKAGALSTNEQFF. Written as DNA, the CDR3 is TGTGCCAGTAGTCGAAAAGCGGGAGCACTATCTACGAATGAGCAGTTCTTC.